This T cell receptor beta chain was identified during a study of T-cell reconstitution after alpha-beta-depleted transplantation in children listed by TCRdb under 2016. Regarding the study in general: The study quantitatively tracked T-cell immune reconstitution after TCRalphabeta/CD19-depleted allogeneic hematopoietic cell transplantation in children using TCR repertoire profiling.

The library came from PCR. The instrument given in TCRdb is Illumina HiSeq 2500. Molecular barcoding was employed in the preparation of TCR libraries, with unique molecular identifiers being used to normalize TCRbeta repertoire quantification. TCRdb handled the public reads itself, with Q25 trimming in fastp and clone calling in MiXCR, and kept productive beta chains. Rows are unified per CDR3 protein, each entry keeping the most common DNA and genes. Within this sample are about 640,000 distinct CDR3 sequences, with roughly 15% of them counted one time only. The ten most abundant clones make up approximately 1% of the sample. From the cysteine through the phenylalanine, the CDR3 covers 18 amino acids. The DNA shown is the 54-base CDR3, in frame from base 1. V gives up 4 bases and J gives up 0 bases, and the segment between their germline ends measures 22 bases. The germline V gene gives CDR1 as LGHNA and CDR2 as YSLEER.

Remarks on this clonotype: The antigen this receptor binds is unknown. Base qualities are not provided; no much larger clone lies one nucleotide away.

The sequences come from PBMCs from the stem cell graft donor, collected from the stem cell graft. The chain is encoded by TRBV4-3 joined to TRBJ2-7, with the D gene tentatively TRBD1 or TRBD2, based on 6 matching bases in each. The source is a human donor who donated a stem cell graft to a child with acute myeloid leukemia. The CDR3 region has the sequence CASSRYRDKRTNSYEQYF. The DNA is TGCGCCAGCAGCCGATACCGGGACAAGAGGACTAACTCCTACGAGCAGTACTTC.